This T cell receptor beta chain was documented in a study of cytomegalovirus exposure and HLA in healthy donors. Study results and caveats: Presence/absence analyses took donor sequencing depth as roughly uniform. As a later analysis revealed, the rate of TCR association differed by HLA locus, with DRB1 most and HLA-C fewest.

13 Jbeta primers and 60 Vbeta primers were used for the PCR. Using immunoSEQ multiplex PCR, the repertoire was profiled, and TCRdb retains in-frame clones only, with some absent. Among 150,000 or so clones, less than 85% were seen once, and the ten largest hold around 4.7%. Turning to this clone: Its antigen is still unknown.

Trimming pared 0 bases from V and 5 bases from J, leaving 12 bases between. From germline, CDR1 is SGHTA and CDR2 FQGNSA. This CDR3 has 15 residues. Source material: PBMCs. The TCR sequence derives from a man between 18 and 35 years old in good health and CMV-seropositive. The genes are TRBV7-2 and TRBJ2-3; D remains ambiguous. Here the CDR3 DNA reads TGTGCCAGCAGCTTAGCGCCCAAACGTAGAGATACGCAGTATTTT. This gives the protein CASSLAPKRRDTQYF.